These 10 T cell receptor beta chains originate from one sample sequenced in a study of blood T cell repertoires in COVID-19. Data came from immunoSEQ multiplex PCR; TCRdb stores just in-frame clones and leaves some out. The data show about 270,000 clones, 86% seen once. The sample was peripheral blood. The receptors were sampled from a man in his forties with active or convalescent COVID-19.

The V gene is TRBV27, the J gene TRBJ1-6; unclear D gene. The V gene lost 2 bases and the J gene lost 13 bases, with 15 bases spanning the gap. CDR3 length equals 14 residues. CDR1 is MNHEY, CDR2 SMNVEV, per germline (reference sequence). The CDR3 coding sequence is TGTGCCAGCAGTTTAAGTATCGCGGCTAGGCCCCTCCACTTT. It codes for CASSLSIAARPLHF.

The chain carries TRBV6-4 and TRBJ1-1; the D gene is possibly TRBD1 (6 bases). This CDR3 has 14 amino acids. Trimming took 5 bases from V and 4 from J, leaving 14 bases between them. CDR1 and CDR2 from the germline V gene are MRHNA and SNTAGT. This chain's CDR3 is CASSSRGYGTEAFF. The CDR3 nucleotides are TGTGCCAGCAGTTCCAGGGGTTACGGCACTGAAGCTTTCTTT.

The chain combines TRBV12-5 with TRBJ2-1; D unresolved. Germline assignment: CDR1 LGHNT and CDR2 FRNRAP. Trimming removed 0 bases at V and 7 bases at J, with 19 bases between. The CDR3 is made up of 17 amino acids. CDR3 sequence reads: CASGLVRLNSLINEQFF. CDR3 sequence (DNA): TGTGCTAGTGGTTTGGTAAGGTTGAACAGTCTTATTAATGAGCAGTTCTTC.

V usage is TRBV9 and J usage is TRBJ1-4, with TRBD1 identical over 7 bases. The V gene's germline CDR1 is SGDLS and CDR2 YYNGEE. The CDR3 has 12 amino acids. V was pared by 3 bases and J by 11 bases, with 4 bases of the junction left unmatched. CDR3 amino acids: CASSASTGKLFF. CDR3 DNA sequence: TGTGCCAGCAGCGCTTCGACAGGGAAACTGTTTTTT.

The CDR3 DNA is TGTGCTAGTGGTTTGGTAGCCCTGCGCGGCTACACCTTC. This encodes CASGLVALRGYTF. The chain employs TRBV12-5 and TRBJ1-2; D ambiguous. The germline CDR1 and CDR2 sequences are LGHNT and FRNRAP. The CDR3 contains 13 residues. Trimming shortened V by 0 bases and J by 8 bases, and 10 bases separated the two germline ends.

The table lists this clone with a count of one. V usage is TRBV15 and J usage is TRBJ1-2; D perhaps matches TRBD1 (5 bases). This CDR3 spans 15 amino acids. The V gene's germline CDR1 is LNHNV and CDR2 YYDKDF (reference sequence). Trimming removed 1 base at V and 4 bases at J, with 13 bases between. The DNA for the CDR3 is TGTGCCACCAGCAGAGGTGGAGGGGCAAGCTATGGCTACACCTTC. It translates to CATSRGGGASYGYTF.

The rearrangement links TRBV29-1 to TRBJ2-7, with 7 bases fitting TRBD2. Germline loops: CDR1 SQVTM, CDR2 ANQGSEA. Trimming cost V 4 bases and J 2 bases; bases outside gene matches: 8. There are 14 residues in the CDR3. The CDR3 loop is CSVVVTSRTYEQYF. Written as DNA, the CDR3 is TGCAGCGTTGTTGTGACTAGCAGGACCTACGAGCAGTACTTC.

The genes are TRBV28 and TRBJ2-7, with 10 nucleotides matching TRBD1. V lost 7 bases, J lost 6 bases, and 12 bases stayed unmatched. The CDR3 extends over 15 amino acids. Germline CDR1 MDHEN, CDR2 SYDVKM. CDR3 sequence reads: CASTNGTGAFLEQYF. Here the CDR3 DNA reads TGTGCCAGCACCAATGGGACAGGGGCCTTTCTCGAGCAGTACTTC.

The chain carries TRBV10-2 and TRBJ2-6; D gene uncertain. CDR3 length: 18 residues. V lost 1 base to trimming and J lost 0 bases, with 13 bases between them. Germline V gene lookup returns CDR1 WSHSY and CDR2 SAAADI. The CDR3 DNA follows: TGCGCCAGCAGTGAGTGGGCAGTGTTGGGCTCTGGGGCCAACGTCCTGACTTTC. Translated: CASSEWAVLGSGANVLTF.

This chain connects TRBV14 to TRBJ2-3; D ambiguous. V lost 1 base, J lost 0 bases, and 8 bases lay in between. The CDR3 consists of 15 residues. The V gene's germline CDR1 is SGHDN and CDR2 FVKESK. CDR3 coding DNA: TGTGCCAGCAGCCAAGGGTTGGGCAGCACAGATACGCAGTATTTT. Protein product: CASSQGLGSTDTQYF.